This TCR beta chain emerged from a study of Ad26.COV2.S vaccination and SARS-CoV-2 variants. The study, taken as a whole, reports: People who got the vaccine had more spike-specific TCR breadth than people who got placebo.

CDR1 and CDR2 from the germline V gene are KGHSH and LQKENI. V gave up 6 bases and J gave up 1 base, with 7 bases separating them. The CDR3 totals 13 residues. Sample treatment: about 20 received Ad26.COV2.S at low or high dose, single or two shots; about five received placebo; per-sample allocation not given. Day 63 after the first vaccine or placebo injection was the time point for sampling. On this clone: Its antigen is unidentified.

Measured with immunoSEQ multiplex PCR; TCRdb has only the in-frame clones, and not every one. The sample has around 340,000 clones, 65% to 90% seen once; the top ten hold around 11%. The receptor was derived from a person aged 18-65 years who received the Ad26.COV2.S COVID-19 vaccine or a placebo. The material was peripheral blood, obtained in a trial of Ad26.COV2.S vaccine versus placebo. V gene TRBV18 combines with J gene TRBJ1-5; no clear D. This CDR3 reads CASSLDSNQPQHF. The CDR3 DNA reads as TGTGCCAGCTCCCTAGACAGCAATCAGCCCCAGCATTTT. Supplemented by reference TRBV18 and TRBJ1-5, the full variable domain reads NAGVMQNPRHLVRRRGQEARLRCSPMKGHSHVYWYRQLPEEGLKFMVYLQKENIIDESGMPKERFSAEFPKEGPSILRIQQVVRGDSAAYFCASSLDSNQPQHFGDGTRLSIL.